This TCR beta chain was found in a study of CD8 T cells in Susac syndrome. It was negative isolation that provided the CD8+ and CD4+ T cells, whereas TEMRA cells were enriched by FACS. Random-hexamer reverse transcription was applied to about 0.5 to 1 ug RNA. TCRdb ran MiXCR on the immunoSEQ multiplex PCR reads and lists one entry per CDR3 protein. Of more than 110,000 distinct CDR3 sequences in the sample, approximately 95% are singletons; the top ten hold more than 0.11%. The CDR3 has 13 residues. V was trimmed by 7 bases and J by 1 base, leaving 10 bases between them. The origin of this receptor is a human donor with Susac syndrome. Source material: CD4+ T cells from PBMCs. The V call is TRBV12-3 or TRBV12-4, the J call TRBJ1-1, with D hard to call. As DNA, the CDR3 is TGTGCCAGCACCTCATCGGCGAACACTGAAGCTTTCTTT. It yields the protein CASTSSANTEAFF.